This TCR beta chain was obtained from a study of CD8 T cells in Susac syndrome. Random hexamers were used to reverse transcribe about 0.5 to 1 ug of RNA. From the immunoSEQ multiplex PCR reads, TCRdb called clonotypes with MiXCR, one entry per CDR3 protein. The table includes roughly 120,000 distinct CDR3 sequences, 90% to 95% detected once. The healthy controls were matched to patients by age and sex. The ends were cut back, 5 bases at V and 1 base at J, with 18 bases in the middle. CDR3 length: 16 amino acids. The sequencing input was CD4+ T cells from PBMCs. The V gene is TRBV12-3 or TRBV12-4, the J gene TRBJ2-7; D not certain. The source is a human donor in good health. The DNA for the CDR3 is TGTGCCAGCAGTGCCGGGTCGGCCACGGTGTCCTACGAGCAGTACTTC. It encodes CASSAGSATVSYEQYF.